This T cell receptor beta chain is from a study of yellow fever vaccine responses in identical twins. TCRdb re-called the RT-PCR reads through MiXCR, storing one row per CDR3 protein. This sample carries 5,500 to 6,500 distinct CDR3 sequences, about 65% of them seen once, and the ten largest clones take 4%. Here the sequenced sample was T cells from blood (PBMCs), unsorted or a sorted subset (not recorded which), taken before or after yellow fever vaccination (not recorded which). This TCR derives from a woman aged 18-29 years who received the yellow fever vaccine.

The chain's CDR3 is CASSLGSSTNEQFF. The CDR3 DNA sequence: TGTGCCAGCAGCTTAGGATCTAGCACCAATGAGCAGTTCTTC. J is TRBJ2-1 and V is TRBV11-3, with D possibly TRBD2 on 5 matching bases. The CDR3 spans 14 residues. Germline CDR1 reads SGHNT; CDR2 reads YENEEA. The germline V and J ends were trimmed by 1 base and 6 bases, with 10 bases remaining between them. The whole variable domain, filled in from reference TRBV11-3 and TRBJ2-1, reads EAGVVQSPRYKIIEKKQPVAFWCNPISGHNTLYWYLQNLGQGPELLIRYENEEAVDDSQLPKDRFSAERLKGVDSTLKIQPAELGDSAVYLCASSLGSSTNEQFFGPGTRLTVL.